This T cell receptor beta chain was sequenced for a study of blood T cell repertoires in COVID-19. V gave up 10 bases and J gave up 0 bases; unmatched junction bases: 4. The CDR3 totals 13 residues. The germline V gene has CDR1 ENHRY and CDR2 SYGVKD. Original processing notes: Estimates of nucleated cell counts were drawn from the amplification of reference gene primers. The protocol was immunoSEQ multiplex PCR, while the TCRdb copy is restricted to in-frame clones and leaves out a portion. Clonal size and the V and J genes are those of that table, whereas D and trimming came from the DNA. The sample records a few hundred thousand clones, around 90% being singletons.

Sequenced material: PBMCs or T cells enriched from blood (not recorded which). This chain links TRBV10-3 with TRBJ1-1, with 8 nucleotides matching TRBD1. The TCR was taken from a man younger than 45 who had recovered from COVID-19. In DNA form, the CDR3 reads TGTGCCACAGGACAGGGATTGAACACTGAAGCTTTCTTT. It codes for CATGQGLNTEAFF.